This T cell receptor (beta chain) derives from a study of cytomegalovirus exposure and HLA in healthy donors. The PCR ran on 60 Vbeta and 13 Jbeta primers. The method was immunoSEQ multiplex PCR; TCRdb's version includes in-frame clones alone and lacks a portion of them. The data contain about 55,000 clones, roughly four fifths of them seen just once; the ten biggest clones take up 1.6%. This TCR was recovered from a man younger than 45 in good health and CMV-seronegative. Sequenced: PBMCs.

CDR3 residues: CAITNLTGRNYGYTF. In DNA, the CDR3 is TGTGCCATCACCAACCTGACAGGCCGTAACTATGGCTACACCTTC. The rearrangement uses TRBV10-3 and TRBJ1-2, with a tentative D call TRBD1 (6 bases). V was shortened by 7 bases and J by 1 base, with 16 bases between the two germline ends. Germline lookup yields CDR1 ENHRY and CDR2 SYGVKD. CDR3 length: 15 amino acids.